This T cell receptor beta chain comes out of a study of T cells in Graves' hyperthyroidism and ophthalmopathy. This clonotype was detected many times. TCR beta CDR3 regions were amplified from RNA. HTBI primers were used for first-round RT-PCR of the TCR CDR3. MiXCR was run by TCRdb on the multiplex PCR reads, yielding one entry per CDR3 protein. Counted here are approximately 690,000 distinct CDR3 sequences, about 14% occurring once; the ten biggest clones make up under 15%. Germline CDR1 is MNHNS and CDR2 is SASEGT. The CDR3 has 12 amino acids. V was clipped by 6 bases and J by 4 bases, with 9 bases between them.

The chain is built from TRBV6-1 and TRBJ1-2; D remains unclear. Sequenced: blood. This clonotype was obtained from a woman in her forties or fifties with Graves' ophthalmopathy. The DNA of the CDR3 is TGTGCCAGCAGCCCTCGGTCCTATGGCTACACCTTC. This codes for CASSPRSYGYTF.